Each of the 6 T cell receptor beta chains below was sequenced from the same sample in a study of CD8+ T cells in alopecia areata. Regarding treatment: oral pan-JAK inhibitor, 5-10 mg twice daily. RNA extraction and reverse transcription yielded cDNA as sequencing template. Produced via immunoSEQ multiplex PCR; TCRdb's table is partial and in-frame only. The sample includes 270,000 or so clones, about three fifths of them seen just once. Sequenced here: CD4+ T cells sorted from blood, sampled at week 24, from a patient treated with tofacitinib. The receptors come from a human donor with alopecia areata.

The genes are TRBV2 and TRBJ2-7, with TRBD2 identical over 11 bases. Germline V gene sequence: CDR1 SNHLY, CDR2 FYNNEI. V shed 6 bases and J 2 bases; nucleotides not matched to a gene: 0. The CDR3 extends over 13 amino acids. CDR3 protein: CASRLAGAYEQYF. CDR3 coding DNA: TGTGCCAGCAGACTAGCGGGGGCCTACGAGCAGTACTTC.

The V call is TRBV2, the J call TRBJ2-3; 8 bases match TRBD2. The ends lost 8 bases at V and 5 bases at J; junction bases unmatched: 12. Germline V lookup: CDR1 SNHLY, CDR2 FYNNEI. This CDR3 has 15 residues. This chain's CDR3 is CASSPGGAGVDTQYF. CDR3 sequence (DNA): TGTGCCAGCTCCCCCGGGGGGGCAGGTGTAGATACGCAGTATTTT.

This clone was seen a handful of times. This chain links TRBV13 with TRBJ2-5; D ambiguous. Trimming took off 0 bases at V and 0 bases at J, with 8 bases between the two ends. The germline V gene has CDR1 PRHDT and CDR2 FYEKMQ (reference sequence). The CDR3 has 15 amino acids. The CDR3 is CASSLGLRNQETQYF. CDR3 sequence (DNA): TGTGCCAGCAGCTTAGGCCTAAGGAACCAAGAGACCCAGTACTTC.

This chain joins TRBV27 and TRBJ1-1; D possibly corresponds to TRBD1 (5 bases). CDR1 is MNHEY and CDR2 is SMNVEV in the germline V gene (reference sequence). Trimming took off 7 bases at V and 1 base at J, with 7 bases between the two ends. CDR3 length: 12 amino acids. The CDR3 reads CASKDRNTEAFF. The CDR3 nucleotides are TGTGCCAGCAAAGACAGGAACACTGAAGCTTTCTTT.

The chain employs TRBV6-1 and TRBJ2-6; the D gene could be TRBD1 or TRBD2 (6 bases each). The CDR3 is 15 amino acids. The germline V gene has CDR1 MNHNS and CDR2 SASEGT. Trimming left V 4 bases short and J 4 bases short, with 11 bases between. CDR3 DNA: TGTGCCAGCAGTGTCGGGGGCGGCGGGGCCAACGTCCTGACTTTC. This gives the protein CASSVGGGGANVLTF.

In DNA form, the CDR3 reads TGTGCCAGCCGAGCTGGCGGAGCTTACAATGAGCAGTTCTTC. Its protein is CASRAGGAYNEQFF. The chain carries TRBV7-3 and TRBJ2-1; no firm D call. CDR3 size: 14 residues. With 8 bases removed from V and 4 bases from J, the gap between germline ends came to 15 bases. CDR1 SGHTA and CDR2 FQGTGA come from the germline V gene. Full variable domain (outside the CDR3, taken from reference TRBV7-3 and TRBJ2-1): GAGVSQTPSNKVTEKGKYVELRCDPISGHTALYWYRQSLGQGPEFLIYFQGTGAADDSGLPNDRFFAVRPEGSVSTLKIQRTERGDSAVYLCASRAGGAYNEQFFGPGTRLTVL.